Each of the 24 T cell receptor beta chains below was sequenced from the same sample in a study of T cell repertoires in ileal Crohn's disease. Libraries were prepared by immunoSEQ multiplex PCR; TCRdb keeps only in-frame clonotypes and omits some of them. The repertoire holds approximately 30,000 clones, around 80% seen once, with roughly 20% in the top ten. Sequenced material: ileal tissue. Source of these receptors: an adult with Crohn's disease.

The V call is TRBV29-1, the J call TRBJ2-7; TRBD2 aligns across 8 bases. This CDR3 is built from 13 residues. Germline values: CDR1 SQVTM, CDR2 ANQGSEA. V shed 7 bases, J shed 0 bases, and the junction held 5 bases outside the gene matches. The CDR3 is CSAHGGDSYEQYF. CDR3 DNA sequence: TGCAGCGCACACGGGGGGGACTCCTACGAGCAGTACTTC.

This rearrangement joins TRBV6-1 to TRBJ2-7; no definite D call. The CDR3 extends over 14 amino acids. V lost 6 bases and J 0 bases, leaving 12 bases between the germline ends. The germline CDR1 and CDR2 sequences are MNHNS and SASEGT. CDR3 sequence: CASRKTRSSYEQYF. The CDR3 nucleotides read TGTGCCAGCAGGAAGACGCGGAGCTCCTACGAGCAGTACTTC.

This clone showed up just once. The chain has TRBV6-5 and TRBJ2-7, with D maybe TRBD2 (6 bases). The CDR3 length is 14 residues. Germline CDR1 reads MNHEY; CDR2 reads SVGAGI. V lost 2 bases and J 3 bases, leaving 11 bases between the germline ends. The CDR3 here is CASSYTGGHYEQYF. For the CDR3, the DNA is TGTGCCAGCAGTTACACCGGAGGGCACTACGAGCAGTACTTC.

The rearrangement joins TRBV12-5 to TRBJ1-5; D is unclear. The V gene's germline CDR1 is LGHNT and CDR2 FRNRAP. The CDR3 covers 11 residues. V was cut by 5 bases and J by 5 bases, with 4 bases left in between. CDR3 in DNA: TGTGCTAGTGGTCCTTATCAGCCCCAGCATTTT. Translated: CASGPYQPQHF.

This sequence joins TRBV7-9 and TRBJ2-4; TRBD1 aligns across 7 bases. CDR3 length equals 14 residues. Trimming cost V 3 bases and J 8 bases; bases outside gene matches: 7. Germline V gives CDR1 SEHNR, CDR2 FQNEAQ (reference sequence). The CDR3 DNA follows: TGTGCCAGCAGCTTGGGACAGCTGGGAGACATTCAGTACTTC. Its protein is CASSLGQLGDIQYF. The full variable domain, its missing parts supplied by reference TRBV7-9 and TRBJ2-4, is DTGVSQNPRHKITKRGQNVTFRCDPISEHNRLYWYRQTLGQGPEFLTYFQNEAQLEKSRLLSDRFSAERPKGSFSTLEIQRTEQGDSAMYLCASSLGQLGDIQYFGAGTRLSVL.

This chain links TRBV2 with TRBJ2-5, with 13 bases identical to TRBD2. CDR1 SNHLY and CDR2 FYNNEI come from the germline V gene. V shed 6 bases and J 5 bases; nucleotides not matched to a gene: 6. This CDR3 region has 15 residues. The CDR3 region is CASRPGLAGSETQYF. The CDR3 DNA sequence: TGTGCCAGCAGGCCGGGACTAGCGGGATCGGAGACCCAGTACTTC.

Concerning this clone itself: Other DNA sequences in the same sample also yield this CDR3. The genes are TRBV7-2 and TRBJ2-7; TRBD2 matches at 11 bases. CDR3 length: 15 amino acids. CDR1 SGHTA and CDR2 FQGNSA come from the germline V gene. Trimming took 4 bases from V and 0 from J; bases not matched to a gene: 2. The CDR3 region has the DNA TGTGCCAGCAGCTATACTAGCGGGGGCTCCTACGAGCAGTACTTC. Protein sequence: CASSYTSGGSYEQYF.

This sequence joins TRBV9 and TRBJ1-3; 10 bases map to TRBD1. Germline lookup yields CDR1 SGDLS and CDR2 YYNGEE. The CDR3 is 18 amino acids. V shed 0 bases and J 0 bases; nucleotides not matched to a gene: 6. The CDR3 region has the DNA TGTGCCAGCAGCGTAGGACAGGGGGCCGTTTACTCTGGAAACACCATATATTTT. This gives the protein CASSVGQGAVYSGNTIYF. The full variable domain, rest sourced from reference TRBV9 and TRBJ1-3, is DSGVTQTPKHLITATGQRVTLRCSPRSGDLSVYWYQQSLDQGLQFLIQYYNGEERAKGNILERFSAQQFPDLHSELNLSSLELGDSALYFCASSVGQGAVYSGNTIYFGEGSWLTVV.

This clone was counted only a few times. The chain is built from TRBV7-2 and TRBJ1-6, with no clear D. This CDR3 region has 15 residues. With 1 base removed from V and 6 bases from J, the gap between germline ends came to 10 bases. The germline CDR1 and CDR2 sequences are SGHTA and FQGNSA. CDR3 bases: TGTGCCAGCAGCTTAGGAGGCATCTTTAATTCACCCCTCCACTTT. Its translation: CASSLGGIFNSPLHF.

The rearrangement links TRBV30 to TRBJ2-3, with a weak D call TRBD2 (5 bases). The CDR3 runs to 12 residues. Trimming took off 3 bases at V and 4 bases at J, with 8 bases between the two ends. Germline V CDR1 and CDR2: GTSNPN, SVGIG (reference sequence). Here the CDR3 DNA reads TGTGCCTGGAGCCGCGGGTCAGATACGCAGTATTTT. Its translation: CAWSRGSDTQYF.

This chain uses TRBV18 with TRBJ2-1, with a tentative D call TRBD2 (6 bases). This CDR3 has 15 amino acids. V was clipped by 2 bases and J by 4 bases, with 12 bases between them. Germline V gene lookup returns CDR1 KGHSH and CDR2 LQKENI. Here the CDR3 reads CASSPVGGLYNEQFF. The CDR3 coding sequence is TGTGCCAGCTCACCAGTGGGGGGACTTTACAATGAGCAGTTCTTC.

This chain joins TRBV5-1 and TRBJ1-2, with a possible D match to TRBD1 (6 bases). This CDR3 has 12 residues. The germline CDR1 and CDR2 sequences are SGHRS and YFSETQ. Trimming stripped 4 bases from V and 8 bases from J, with 12 bases between. The chain's CDR3 is CASSDTGWGYTF. CDR3 DNA: TGCGCCAGCAGCGATACAGGGTGGGGCTACACCTTC.

The chain couples TRBV10-1 to TRBJ1-1; the match to TRBD1 covers 10 bases. This CDR3 has 16 amino acids. V lost 6 bases to trimming and J lost 4 bases; unmatched junction nucleotides: 11. Germline V CDR1 and CDR2: WNHNN, SYGVQD (reference sequence). The CDR3 spells CASRIGQGVKVTEAFF. DNA for the CDR3: TGCGCCAGCAGGATAGGACAGGGGGTGAAGGTCACTGAAGCTTTCTTT.

There are a few counts of this clone. The chain joins TRBV2 to TRBJ2-4, with 10 nucleotides matching TRBD2. V was pared by 7 bases and J by 4 bases, with 7 bases of the junction left unmatched. There are 15 residues in the CDR3. Germline V gives CDR1 SNHLY, CDR2 FYNNEI. CDR3 sequence (DNA): TGTGCCAGCATCCTCGGACTAGCGGAAAAAAACATTCAGTACTTC. Translation gives CASILGLAEKNIQYF.

The rearrangement uses TRBV25-1 and TRBJ1-2; a possible D gene is TRBD1 (5 bases). Trimming took off 4 bases at V and 4 bases at J, with 10 bases between the two ends. The CDR3 runs to 13 residues. CDR1 is MGHDK and CDR2 is SYGVNS in the germline V gene. CDR3 bases: TGTGCCAGCAGTGGCAGGGATTTCTATGGCTACACCTTC. This translates into CASSGRDFYGYTF.

The genes are TRBV7-9 and TRBJ2-1; D may be TRBD2 (5 bases). The germline V gene encodes CDR1 SEHNR and CDR2 FQNEAQ (reference sequence). The CDR3 has 17 residues. Trimming took off 4 bases at V and 4 bases at J, with 20 bases between the two ends. The DNA for the CDR3 is TGTGCCAGCAGCTCCTCCCGGTGGCGGGTCCTATACAATGAGCAGTTCTTC. Translating it yields CASSSSRWRVLYNEQFF.

V is TRBV7-3 and J is TRBJ1-5, with D uncertain. Germline values: CDR1 SGHTA, CDR2 FQGTGA. The CDR3 has 13 residues. The germline V and J ends were trimmed by 5 bases and 7 bases, with 12 bases remaining between them. The DNA of the CDR3 is TGTGCCAGCAGCCCCCAGGTGGGCCAGCCCCAGCATTTT. Translating it yields CASSPQVGQPQHF.

The rearrangement uses TRBV5-1 and TRBJ2-7; 10 bases are shared with TRBD2. The CDR3 spans 18 residues. V lost 6 bases to trimming and J lost 4 bases; unmatched junction nucleotides: 19. Germline V gives CDR1 SGHRS, CDR2 YFSETQ. The CDR3 bases are TGCGCCAGCACCCCGGAGGTAGCGGGAGGCCTCCACCTTTACGAGCAGTACTTC. Its protein product is CASTPEVAGGLHLYEQYF.

The rearrangement links TRBV5-1 to TRBJ2-1, with 13 bases lining up with TRBD2. V was pared by 6 bases and J by 7 bases, with 4 bases of the junction left unmatched. This CDR3 comprises 14 residues. CDR1 SGHRS and CDR2 YFSETQ come from the germline V gene. Here the CDR3 reads CASKGTSGTNEQFF. The CDR3 region has the DNA TGCGCCAGCAAGGGGACTAGCGGGACAAATGAGCAGTTCTTC.

The chain is built from TRBV30 and TRBJ1-6, with 10 bases that match TRBD1. The CDR3 runs to 18 residues. J gave up 3 bases and V 2 bases, and 10 bases lay outside the gene matches. The germline V gene encodes CDR1 GTSNPN and CDR2 SVGIG (reference sequence). The CDR3 region is CAWSTPSGQGFYNSPLHF. As DNA, the CDR3 is TGTGCCTGGAGTACGCCGTCGGGACAGGGGTTCTATAATTCACCCCTCCACTTT.

This clone was found once. This chain uses TRBV9 with TRBJ1-1; no firm D call. CDR1 and CDR2 from the germline V gene are SGDLS and YYNGEE. V lost 4 bases to trimming and J lost 5 bases, with 18 bases between them. The CDR3 loop spans 15 amino acids. CDR3: CASSPAIRTGTEAFF. The DNA for the CDR3 is TGTGCCAGCAGCCCAGCGATCCGAACGGGGACTGAAGCTTTCTTT.

The chain employs TRBV5-1 and TRBJ1-1; no reliable D call. Germline loops: CDR1 SGHRS, CDR2 YFSETQ. The CDR3 is made up of 15 amino acids. V was trimmed by 4 bases and J by 0 bases, leaving 13 bases between them. In DNA, the CDR3 is TGCGCCAGCAGCCCCGAAGAGGCGCTGAACACTGAAGCTTTCTTT. The encoded protein is CASSPEEALNTEAFF.

This sequence joins TRBV6-1 and TRBJ2-5; 9 nucleotides agree with TRBD2. The V and J ends lost 6 bases and 4 bases, in that order; junction bases with no gene match: 3. Germline V gene data show CDR1 as MNHNS and CDR2 as SASEGT. The CDR3 spans 13 residues. CDR3 in amino acids: CASRGLARETQYF. As DNA, the CDR3 is TGTGCCAGCAGAGGACTAGCGAGAGAGACCCAGTACTTC.

This clone was recorded only once. The chain joins TRBV4-3 to TRBJ2-1, with 10 bases matching TRBD2. Germline lookup yields CDR1 LGHNA and CDR2 YSLEER. The CDR3 spans 18 residues. The V and J ends lost 0 bases and 6 bases, in that order; junction bases with no gene match: 11. The DNA for the CDR3 is TGCGCCAGCAGCCAAGAAGCTCTACCCAGCGGGGGGGCCAATGAGCAGTTCTTC. Translating gives CASSQEALPSGGANEQFF.